A single sample gave rise to the 23 T cell receptor beta chains below, sequenced in a study of T cell responses to AZD1222 COVID-19 vaccine. TCRdb's copy holds only in-frame clones and misses some; the assay was immunoSEQ multiplex PCR. The profile shows some 120,000 clones, 80% to 95% of them singletons. Sequenced material: peripheral blood, taken 28 days after the second dose of the MenACWY control vaccine. Every receptor here comes from an adult who received the MenACWY meningococcal vaccine as a control.

The DNA for the CDR3 is TGTGCCAGCAATGAACAGGGGGCGAGTACTGAAGCTTTCTTT. This translates into CASNEQGASTEAFF. This chain connects TRBV6-6 to TRBJ1-1, with 9 bases aligning to TRBD1. V shed 7 bases and J 5 bases; nucleotides not matched to a gene: 8. CDR1 and CDR2 from the germline V gene are MNHNY and SVGAGI (reference sequence). The CDR3 runs 14 residues.

The chain is built from TRBV7-8 and TRBJ1-2; tentative D call: TRBD1 (5 bases). This CDR3 region has 17 residues. Looked up from germline, CDR1 is SGHVS and CDR2 is FQNEAQ. The V end lost 3 bases, the J end lost 4 bases, and 21 bases lay between the germline ends. The CDR3 is CASSLRRDPRGGYGYTF. In nucleotides, the CDR3 is TGTGCCAGCAGCTTGAGGAGGGACCCTCGCGGGGGCTATGGCTACACCTTC.

The chain combines TRBV18 with TRBJ1-2; D gene unclear. Trimming left V 4 bases short and J 3 bases short, with 21 bases between. This CDR3 comprises 17 residues. Per germline, CDR1 KGHSH and CDR2 LQKENI. The CDR3 is CASSRPSKSRSDYGYTF. CDR3 in DNA: TGTGCCAGCTCACGACCGAGTAAGAGCAGGTCGGACTATGGCTACACCTTC. The variable domain in full, completed from reference TRBV18 and TRBJ1-2, reads NAGVMQNPRHLVRRRGQEARLRCSPMKGHSHVYWYRQLPEEGLKFMVYLQKENIIDESGMPKERFSAEFPKEGPSILRIQQVVRGDSAAYFCASSRPSKSRSDYGYTFGSGTRLTVV.

The J gene is TRBJ1-2, the V gene TRBV11-2; D not resolved. Trimming shortened V by 4 bases and J by 4 bases, and 4 bases separated the two germline ends. The CDR3 extends over 11 amino acids. Germline-derived CDR1 and CDR2 are SGHAT and FQNNGV. In DNA form, the CDR3 reads TGTGCCAGCAGCTCCACCTATGGCTACACCTTC. Protein sequence: CASSSTYGYTF.

V and J are TRBV30 and TRBJ2-2, with 7 bases that match TRBD2. Germline lookup yields CDR1 GTSNPN and CDR2 SVGIG (reference sequence). The CDR3 has 16 amino acids. V dropped 4 bases and J dropped 5; count of bases not matched to a gene: 13. The DNA of the CDR3 is TGTGCCTGGACTCCGGGACTACGCGTGAGGACCGGGGAGCTGTTTTTT. Translated, it gives CAWTPGLRVRTGELFF.

The V and J genes are TRBV28 and TRBJ2-7, with TRBD1 matching over 8 bases. The germline V gene encodes CDR1 MDHEN and CDR2 SYDVKM. V lost 5 bases to trimming and J lost 6 bases; unmatched junction nucleotides: 12. The CDR3 is 15 residues long. In nucleotides, the CDR3 is TGTGCCAGCAGTCCCTCCGACAGGGGCCCCGGCGAGCAGTACGTC. Translation gives CASSPSDRGPGEQYV.

The V and J genes are TRBV9 and TRBJ2-1; a weak D match, TRBD2 (7 bases). Trimming left V 2 bases short and J 0 bases short, with 15 bases between. The CDR3 is made up of 17 amino acids. Germline CDR1 is SGDLS and CDR2 is YYNGEE. CDR3 sequence reads: CASSVWGGSSSYNEQFF. The CDR3 DNA reads as TGTGCCAGCAGCGTGTGGGGGGGCAGTAGCTCCTACAATGAGCAGTTCTTC.

This rearrangement joins TRBV15 to TRBJ1-3; D is unclear. Trimming removed 0 bases from V and 6 bases from J, with 18 bases in between. The length of the CDR3 is 17 residues. CDR1 and CDR2 from the germline V gene are LNHNV and YYDKDF (reference sequence). CDR3: CATSRDIEVSGSNTIYF. As DNA, the CDR3 is TGTGCCACCAGCAGAGATATCGAGGTCAGCGGTTCAAACACCATATATTTT.

This chain connects TRBV6-5 to TRBJ2-1; a possible D gene is TRBD2 (5 bases). Germline loops: CDR1 MNHEY, CDR2 SVGAGI. The CDR3 sequence is 15 residues long. V was cut by 7 bases and J by 4 bases, with 17 bases left in between. CDR3 nucleotide sequence: TGTGCCAGCACTAGAGCTAGCTGGGGATACAATGAGCAGTTCTTC. Translated: CASTRASWGYNEQFF.

The genes are TRBV29-1 and TRBJ1-1; D is perhaps TRBD1 (6 bases). Germline lookup yields CDR1 SQVTM and CDR2 ANQGSEA. The CDR3 has 12 amino acids. Trimming removed 0 bases from V and 10 bases from J, with 12 bases in between. Here the CDR3 reads CSVEDNHRAAFF. CDR3 sequence (DNA): TGCAGCGTTGAAGATAACCACAGGGCAGCTTTCTTT.

The chain couples TRBV7-2 to TRBJ1-5; 7 bases fit TRBD1. The germline V gene encodes CDR1 SGHTA and CDR2 FQGNSA. J was trimmed by 4 bases and V by 6 bases; bases with no gene match: 3. The length of the CDR3 is 13 residues. The CDR3: CASSYRGNQPQHF. The CDR3 DNA reads as TGTGCCAGCAGTTACAGGGGAAATCAGCCCCAGCATTTT.

The chain uses TRBV19 and TRBJ1-2, with a tentative D call TRBD1 (5 bases). This CDR3 region has 15 residues. The V and J ends lost 7 bases and 0 bases respectively, with 15 bases between them. From germline, CDR1 is LNHDA and CDR2 SQIVND (reference sequence). CDR3 nucleotide sequence: TGTGCCAGTACCGACCGGGGCCTAGCTAACTATGGCTACACCTTC. Protein sequence: CASTDRGLANYGYTF.

The chain couples TRBV13 to TRBJ1-2; tentatively, D is TRBD1 (6 bases). Germline lookup yields CDR1 PRHDT and CDR2 FYEKMQ (reference sequence). CDR3 length equals 15 residues. V was pared by 5 bases and J by 0 bases, with 13 bases between. Here the CDR3 reads CASSQGGASNYGYTF. CDR3 sequence (DNA): TGTGCCAGCAGCCAAGGGGGGGCTTCTAACTATGGCTACACCTTC. Combining the CDR3 with reference TRBV13 and TRBJ1-2 gives the whole variable domain AAGVIQSPRHLIKEKRETATLKCYPIPRHDTVYWYQQGPGQDPQFLISFYEKMQSDKGSIPDRFSAQQFSDYHSELNMSSLELGDSALYFCASSQGGASNYGYTFGSGTRLTVV.

The rearrangement joins TRBV19 to TRBJ1-6; a possible D gene is TRBD1 (5 bases). V lost 3 bases and J lost 0, with 12 bases in between. Germline lookup yields CDR1 LNHDA and CDR2 SQIVND (reference sequence). The CDR3 has 17 amino acids. CDR3 bases: TGTGCCAGTAGTATTTATGACAGCCGCTCCTATAATTCACCCCTCCACTTT. Amino acids: CASSIYDSRSYNSPLHF. Complete variable domain (other parts from reference TRBV19 and TRBJ1-6): DGGITQSPKYLFRKEGQNVTLSCEQNLNHDAMYWYRQDPGQGLRLIYYSQIVNDFQKGDIAEGYSVSREKKESFPLTVTSAQKNPTAFYLCASSIYDSRSYNSPLHFGNGTRLTVT.

The chain has TRBV24-1 and TRBJ2-6; the D gene is possibly TRBD1 (5 bases). This CDR3 is built from 17 residues. Germline V gene sequence: CDR1 KGHDR, CDR2 SFDVKD. Trimming stripped 4 bases from V and 0 bases from J, with 12 bases between. CDR3 sequence: CATSDSGLLSGANVLTF. As DNA, the CDR3 is TGTGCCACCAGTGACTCAGGGTTACTCTCTGGGGCCAACGTCCTGACTTTC.

The gene calls are TRBV10-1 and TRBJ1-6; 8 nucleotides match TRBD1. The CDR3 runs to 16 residues. The germline V gene has CDR1 WNHNN and CDR2 SYGVQD (reference sequence). The V gene end was trimmed by 2 bases and the J gene end by 7 bases; junction bases not matched to a gene: 7. This CDR3 reads CASSEGPGQGNSPLHF. The CDR3 DNA sequence: TGCGCCAGCAGTGAGGGACCTGGACAGGGAAATTCACCCCTCCACTTT.

V is TRBV11-2 and J is TRBJ2-3; no definite D call. CDR1 is SGHAT and CDR2 is FQNNGV in the germline V gene. This CDR3 comprises 16 residues. Trimming took 5 bases from V and 6 from J, leaving 21 bases between them. This CDR3 is CASSLPIGSGSDTQYF. DNA of the CDR3: TGTGCCAGCAGCCTCCCGATCGGGTCGGGCTCCGATACGCAGTATTTT.

This clone has more than one count but fewer than ten. J is TRBJ2-7 and V is TRBV15; 12 bases agree with TRBD2. There are 16 residues in the CDR3. V was pared by 8 bases and J by 2 bases, with 10 bases of the junction left unmatched. Germline V gene lookup returns CDR1 LNHNV and CDR2 YYDKDF (reference sequence). For the CDR3, the DNA is TGTGCCACCGGAAGACTAGCGGGAGAGGGGACCTACGAGCAGTACTTC. This encodes CATGRLAGEGTYEQYF.

This rearrangement joins TRBV18 to TRBJ2-1; 7 positions match TRBD2. From germline, CDR1 is KGHSH and CDR2 LQKENI. The CDR3 extends over 14 amino acids. The V gene end was trimmed by 5 bases and the J gene end by 5 bases; junction bases not matched to a gene: 6. CDR3: CASSKGSGHNEQFF. CDR3 coding DNA: TGTGCCAGCTCAAAAGGTAGCGGGCACAATGAGCAGTTCTTC.

This clone was recorded only once. The V gene is TRBV27, the J gene TRBJ2-7, with a weak D call TRBD1 (6 bases). Per germline, CDR1 MNHEY and CDR2 SMNVEV (reference sequence). This CDR3 is built from 14 residues. The V and J ends lost 3 bases and 4 bases respectively, with 13 bases between them. CDR3 region: CASSFNIRGYEQYF. Here the CDR3 DNA reads TGTGCCAGCAGTTTCAACATCAGGGGTTACGAGCAGTACTTC.

The rearrangement joins TRBV24-1 to TRBJ1-5; 8 bases match TRBD1. This CDR3 is 13 amino acids long. V shed 11 bases and J 6 bases; nucleotides not matched to a gene: 8. Germline CDR1 KGHDR, CDR2 SFDVKD. The CDR3 DNA sequence: TGTGCCAGCCAGACAGGGGTTGGTCAGCCCCAGCATTTT. Protein product: CASQTGVGQPQHF.

The CDR3 reads CASSDLGGAPPGELFF. The CDR3 DNA sequence: TGCGCCAGCAGTGACTTGGGGGGGGCCCCGCCCGGGGAGCTGTTTTTT. This rearrangement joins TRBV10-2 to TRBJ2-2, with D maybe TRBD2 (7 bases). Germline-derived CDR1 and CDR2 are WSHSY and SAAADI. This CDR3 comprises 16 residues. The V end lost 3 bases, the J end lost 6 bases, and 17 bases lay between the germline ends.

This clone was observed a single time. The chain is built from TRBV7-8 and TRBJ1-1; TRBD1 matches at 8 bases. Unmatched junction bases numbered 12, after V lost 3 bases and J lost 3 bases. This CDR3 has 17 amino acids. The germline gives CDR1 SGHVS, CDR2 FQNEAQ. The CDR3 here is CASSFSRGRTGDTEAFF. The CDR3 DNA reads as TGTGCCAGCAGCTTCTCCAGGGGGCGCACGGGGGACACTGAAGCTTTCTTT.